This T cell receptor (beta chain) was recovered during a study of blood T cell repertoires in COVID-19. TCRdb's copy holds only in-frame clones and misses some; the assay was immunoSEQ multiplex PCR. Of about 180,000 clones listed, around 86% are singletons. Germline assignment: CDR1 SNHLY and CDR2 FYNNEI. The CDR3 spans 17 residues. J gave up 5 bases and V 4 bases, and 8 bases lay outside the gene matches. This chain links TRBV2 with TRBJ2-1; 13 bases agree with TRBD2. This sequence was found in a middle-aged man with active or convalescent COVID-19. Sequencing was carried out using peripheral blood. The CDR3 spells CASSGLAGGAPHNEQFF. The CDR3, as DNA: TGTGCCAGCAGTGGACTAGCGGGGGGAGCCCCCCACAATGAGCAGTTCTTC.